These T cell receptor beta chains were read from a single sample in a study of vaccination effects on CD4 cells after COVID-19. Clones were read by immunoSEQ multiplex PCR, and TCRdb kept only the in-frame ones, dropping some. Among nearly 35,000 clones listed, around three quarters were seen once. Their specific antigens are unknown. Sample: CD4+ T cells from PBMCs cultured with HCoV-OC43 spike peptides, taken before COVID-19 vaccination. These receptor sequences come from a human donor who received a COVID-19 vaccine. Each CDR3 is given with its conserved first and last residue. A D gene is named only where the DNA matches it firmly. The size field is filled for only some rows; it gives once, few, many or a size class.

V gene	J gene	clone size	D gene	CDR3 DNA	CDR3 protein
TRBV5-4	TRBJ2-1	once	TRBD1	TGTGCCAGCAGCTCCCCCGGACAGGGGGTCTATGAGCAGTTCTTC	CASSSPGQGVYEQFF
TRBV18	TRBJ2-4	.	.	TGTGCCAGCCCGCCTATAGCCAAAAACATTCAGTACTTC	CASPPIAKNIQYF
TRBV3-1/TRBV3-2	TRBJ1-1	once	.	TGTGCCAGCAGCCAAGATTTGGGGGGCCAGGAAGGTGTAAAAACTGAAGCTTTCTTT	CASSQDLGGQEGVKTEAFF
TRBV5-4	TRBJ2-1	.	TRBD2	TGTGCCAGTCGCCGGACTAGCGGGATGGCTTCGAGCTCCTACAATGAGCAGTTCTTC	CASRRTSGMASSSYNEQFF
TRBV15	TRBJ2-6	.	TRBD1	TGTGCCACCAGCTCGGTAGGTGGTGACAGGGTCTTTCCTGGGGCCAACGTCCTGACTTTC	CATSSVGGDRVFPGANVLTF
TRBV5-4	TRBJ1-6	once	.	TGTGCCAGCAGCTTGTCCTGGACGGGCGCTGAAAATTCACCCCTCCACTTT	CASSLSWTGAENSPLHF
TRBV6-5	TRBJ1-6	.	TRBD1	TGTGCCAGCAAAACGCTGGGACAGCCTAATTCACCCCTCCACTTT	CASKTLGQPNSPLHF
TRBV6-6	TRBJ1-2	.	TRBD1	TGTGCCAGCAGGCCGGGACAGGCCCCTCGGGGCTACACCTTC	CASRPGQAPRGYTF
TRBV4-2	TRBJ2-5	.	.	TGTGCCAGCAGCCAAGGAGGCAGTGGCGGAGACCAAGAGACCCAGTACTTC	CASSQGGSGGDQETQYF
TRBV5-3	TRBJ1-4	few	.	TGTGCCAGAAGCTTGGTCCCCAATGAAAAACTGTTTTTT	CARSLVPNEKLFF
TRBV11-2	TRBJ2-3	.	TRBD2	TGTGCCAGCAGCTTATTCGGGGGGTCGGGAGATACGCAGTATTTT	CASSLFGGSGDTQYF
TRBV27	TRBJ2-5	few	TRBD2	TGTGCCAGCAGTTTATTCGCTAGCGGGAGTAAGACCCAGTACTTC	CASSLFASGSKTQYF
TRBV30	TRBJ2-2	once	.	TGTGCCTGGAGCCTGGGGCTCACGAACACCGGGGAGCTGTTTTTT	CAWSLGLTNTGELFF
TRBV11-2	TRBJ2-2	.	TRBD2	TGTGCCAGCAGCTTAGAAAGTTTCGGCGGGAGGGCCGGGGAGCTGTTTTTT	CASSLESFGGRAGELFF
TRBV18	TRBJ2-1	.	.	TGTGCCAGCTCACCACAGCGTTACAATGAGCAGTTCTTC	CASSPQRYNEQFF
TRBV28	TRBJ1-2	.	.	TGTGCCAGCAGTCCCTGGGGACGGCAGGGCTATGGCTACACCTTC	CASSPWGRQGYGYTF
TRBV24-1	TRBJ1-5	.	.	TGTGCCACCAGGGGGAGGAGGAATCAGCCCCAGCATTTT	CATRGRRNQPQHF